The 22 T cell receptor beta chains given below trace back to one sample, sequenced in a study of blood T cell repertoires in COVID-19. Using immunoSEQ multiplex PCR, the repertoire was profiled, and TCRdb retains in-frame clones only, with some absent. The table shows a few hundred thousand clones, with approximately 90% occurring only once. The sample was peripheral blood. The receptors shown here come from a woman aged 55-69 years with acute or convalescent COVID-19.

V gene TRBV25-1 combines with J gene TRBJ2-3, with 14 positions matching TRBD2. The trim removed 0 bases at V and 9 bases at J, leaving 5 bases unmatched. This CDR3 is built from 16 residues. Germline lookup yields CDR1 MGHDK and CDR2 SYGVNS. The CDR3 bases are TGTGCCAGCAGTGAATATGGGACTAGCGGGGGAGTAACGCAGTATTTT. The encoded protein is CASSEYGTSGGVTQYF.

The rearrangement joins TRBV7-9 to TRBJ1-3; TRBD1 matches 7 bases. V dropped 5 bases and J dropped 4; count of bases not matched to a gene: 5. The V gene's germline CDR1 is SEHNR and CDR2 FQNEAQ (reference sequence). The CDR3 runs 14 residues. The CDR3 DNA is TGTGCCAGCAGCCTGGGACAGCAAGGAAACACCATATATTTT. The encoded protein is CASSLGQQGNTIYF.

This clone was observed a few times. This chain joins TRBV20-1 and TRBJ1-3; tentative D call: TRBD1 (5 bases). Germline loops: CDR1 DFQATT, CDR2 SNEGSKA (reference sequence). Trimming cost V 3 bases and J 8 bases, with 14 bases left between them. The CDR3 contains 13 residues. The CDR3 nucleotides are TGCAGTGCTAGTAAGGGGCGTTCGGACACCATATATTTT. It yields the protein CSASKGRSDTIYF.

This clone was found a few times. The V call is TRBV6-5, the J call TRBJ1-2, with 8 nucleotides matching TRBD1. The CDR3 sequence is 14 residues long. Germline V CDR1 and CDR2: MNHEY, SVGAGI. The V gene end was trimmed by 3 bases and the J gene end by 4 bases; junction bases not matched to a gene: 4. The CDR3 sequence is CASSYPGTGYGYTF. DNA of the CDR3: TGTGCCAGCAGTTATCCCGGGACAGGCTATGGCTACACCTTC.

This clone appeared a single time. The gene calls are TRBV3-1 (or the pseudogene TRBV3-2) and TRBJ1-2, with 8 bases aligning to TRBD1. The CDR3 sequence is 14 residues long. Per germline, CDR1 LGHDT and CDR2 YNNKEL (reference sequence). V trimming: 6 bases; J trimming: 0 bases; junction bases outside the gene matches: 3. The CDR3 sequence: CASRTTGANYGYTF. In nucleotides, the CDR3 is TGTGCCAGCAGGACGACAGGGGCTAACTATGGCTACACCTTC.

The CDR3 DNA follows: TGTGCCAGCTCACCACGGCACCTCTCCTACGAGCAGTACTTC. This sequence encodes CASSPRHLSYEQYF. The rearrangement uses TRBV18 and TRBJ2-7, with D hard to call. V shed 1 base and J shed 0 bases, with 7 bases lying between them. CDR1 and CDR2 from the germline V gene are KGHSH and LQKENI. The CDR3 sequence is 14 residues long.

This rearrangement joins TRBV2 to TRBJ1-4, with 7 positions matching TRBD1. The V gene's germline CDR1 is SNHLY and CDR2 FYNNEI. J was trimmed by 4 bases and V by 6 bases; bases with no gene match: 5. The CDR3 is made up of 14 amino acids. The CDR3 DNA reads as TGTGCCAGCAGCATCGGGACAGATAATGAAAAACTGTTTTTT. It translates to CASSIGTDNEKLFF.

The V gene is TRBV2, the J gene TRBJ2-5; 16 bases agree with TRBD2. Trimming cost V 4 bases and J 5 bases; bases outside gene matches: 7. This CDR3 has 17 residues. Germline V gene sequence: CDR1 SNHLY, CDR2 FYNNEI. The CDR3 loop is CASSAGTSGRAGETQYF. CDR3 in DNA: TGTGCCAGCAGTGCCGGGACTAGCGGGAGGGCCGGTGAGACCCAGTACTTC.

The rearrangement links TRBV9 to TRBJ2-1, with 9 bases fitting TRBD2. V lost 1 base to trimming and J lost 5 bases; unmatched junction nucleotides: 10. The CDR3 covers 17 residues. Germline CDR1 SGDLS, CDR2 YYNGEE. The CDR3 sequence is CASSVIPAGGPNNEQFF. CDR3 bases: TGTGCCAGCAGCGTAATTCCCGCGGGAGGGCCGAACAATGAGCAGTTCTTC.

The chain recombines TRBV30 with TRBJ1-1; D remains unclear. CDR3 length equals 14 residues. CDR1 GTSNPN and CDR2 SVGIG come from the germline V gene (reference sequence). V shed 0 bases and J shed 3 bases, with 11 bases lying between them. CDR3 bases: TGTGCCTGGAGTGTTCGTGCCGGGGACACTGAAGCTTTCTTT. Translation: CAWSVRAGDTEAFF.

The genes are TRBV7-2 and TRBJ2-1; 9 bases line up with TRBD1. From germline, CDR1 is SGHTA and CDR2 FQGNSA. This CDR3 has 15 amino acids. Trimming removed 6 bases from V and 6 bases from J; junction bases left unmatched: 9. CDR3 DNA sequence: TGTGCCAGCAGGAAACAGGGGGCCGTCGGCAATGAGCAGTTCTTC. Its translation: CASRKQGAVGNEQFF.

V is TRBV7-8 and J is TRBJ1-1; D is perhaps TRBD1 (6 bases). Germline V CDR1 and CDR2: SGHVS, FQNEAQ. Deletions cut 5 bases from V and 1 base from J, with 14 bases between. This CDR3 contains 15 residues. CDR3 loop: CASSPRGGQNTEAFF. In DNA, the CDR3 is TGTGCCAGCAGCCCGCGGGGGGGGCAGAACACTGAAGCTTTCTTT.

This clone has a single count. The chain carries TRBV5-1 and TRBJ2-1; TRBD2 is a possible D gene (6 bases). CDR1 and CDR2 from the germline V gene are SGHRS and YFSETQ. Trimming cost V 2 bases and J 12 bases, with 12 bases left between them. The CDR3 contains 12 residues. CDR3 loop: CASSLGPAGQFF. Written as DNA, the CDR3 is TGCGCCAGCAGCTTAGGTCCAGCGGGGCAGTTCTTC.

The J gene is TRBJ2-7, the V gene TRBV18, with D possibly matching TRBD1 (6 bases). CDR3 length: 13 amino acids. Germline V gene data show CDR1 as KGHSH and CDR2 as LQKENI. V lost 3 bases to trimming and J lost 6 bases, with 12 bases between them. This CDR3 reads CASSPNRASEQYF. The CDR3 nucleotides are TGTGCCAGCTCACCGAACAGGGCTAGCGAGCAGTACTTC.

The chain links TRBV2 to TRBJ1-2; D is undetermined. Germline V gene sequence: CDR1 SNHLY, CDR2 FYNNEI. V lost 8 bases and J 8 bases, leaving 21 bases between the germline ends. CDR3 length equals 14 residues. CDR3 nucleotide sequence: TGTGCCAGCGTCTTTGGCCCTAATAGCGGGGGCTACACCTTC. This codes for CASVFGPNSGGYTF.

The gene calls are TRBV5-3 and TRBJ2-1, with D possibly TRBD1 on 5 matching bases. TRBV5-3 is placed among ORFs of uncertain function. Trimming removed 7 bases from V and 6 bases from J, with 11 bases in between. The CDR3 runs 12 residues. The CDR3 DNA reads TGTGCCAGATGGGGCCTCTGCAATGAGCAGTTCTTC. This encodes CARWGLCNEQFF.

CDR3 sequence reads: CASMTGDAIQYF. CDR3 DNA sequence: TGTGCCAGCATGACTGGAGATGCCATTCAGTACTTC. The V and J genes are TRBV27 and TRBJ2-4; D not certain. The CDR3 has 12 residues. Trimming removed 7 bases at V and 9 bases at J, with 13 bases between. CDR1 MNHEY and CDR2 SMNVEV come from the germline V gene (reference sequence).

The chain employs TRBV19 and TRBJ1-2; D remains ambiguous. The germline CDR1 and CDR2 sequences are LNHDA and SQIVND (reference sequence). The CDR3 runs to 15 residues. The V gene lost 3 bases and the J gene lost 1 base, with 12 bases spanning the gap. The CDR3 nucleotides read TGTGCCAGTAGTATCCCATTTCGGAGTAACTATGGCTACACCTTC. Translation: CASSIPFRSNYGYTF.

The V call is TRBV6-5, the J call TRBJ1-6, with D uncertain. Germline values: CDR1 MNHEY, CDR2 SVGAGI. Trimming cost V 5 bases and J 5 bases, with 13 bases left between them. The CDR3 consists of 15 residues. As DNA, the CDR3 is TGTGCCAGCAGTAACCTCCAGGCCGATAATTCACCCCTCCACTTT. This codes for CASSNLQADNSPLHF.

The chain employs TRBV20-1 and TRBJ2-6; D might be TRBD1 (6 bases). Trimming took 3 bases from V and 0 from J, leaving 9 bases between them. The CDR3 consists of 15 residues. The V gene's germline CDR1 is DFQATT and CDR2 SNEGSKA (reference sequence). CDR3 in DNA: TGCAGTGCTAGTGAAGGGGGCTCTGGGGCCAACGTCCTGACTTTC. It translates to CSASEGGSGANVLTF.

This clone has only one observation. The rearrangement joins TRBV19 to TRBJ1-5; D is undetermined. The V and J ends lost 3 bases and 4 bases respectively, with 10 bases between them. CDR3 length: 14 amino acids. Germline CDR1 is LNHDA and CDR2 is SQIVND (reference sequence). CDR3 DNA sequence: TGTGCCAGTAGTATCCAATCCGGGAATCAGCCCCAGCATTTT. Its translation: CASSIQSGNQPQHF.

The count of this clone is one. J is TRBJ2-1 and V is TRBV28, with 7 bases identical to TRBD2. In germline, CDR1 is MDHEN, CDR2 SYDVKM. Germline trimming cut 8 bases from V and 9 bases from J; bases unmatched to any gene: 13. CDR3 size: 14 residues. CDR3 residues: CASSGGVKGFEQFF. DNA of the CDR3: TGTGCCAGCTCTGGGGGGGTAAAGGGGTTTGAGCAGTTCTTC.